This is a list of T cell receptor beta chains from one sample in a study of CD8 T cells in Susac syndrome. MiXCR, run by TCRdb on the immunoSEQ multiplex PCR reads, gives a single entry per CDR3 protein. The table records 180,000 or so distinct CDR3 sequences, around 95% of them present only once. The sequencing input was CD4+ T cells from PBMCs. Receptors were obtained from a human donor in good health. Each CDR3 is given with its conserved first and last residue. A D gene is named only where the DNA matches it firmly. Clone size, where shown, is once, few, many, or a class for clones that have expanded.

V,J,D,size,DNA,CDR3
TRBV15,TRBJ1-2,-,-,TGTGCCACCAGCAGAGATCTGGAGGCCAGTGGCTACACCTTC,CATSRDLEASGYTF
TRBV7-2,TRBJ2-2,-,-,TGTGCCAGTTTCGGGCAGGGAAGGACCGGGGAGCTGTTTTTT,CASFGQGRTGELFF
TRBV7-9,TRBJ1-2,TRBD1,-,TGTGCCAGCAGCTTAAAGCGGGGTCAGGGGGCGGACTATGGCTACACCTTC,CASSLKRGQGADYGYTF
TRBV29-1,TRBJ2-7,-,-,TGCAGCGTTGTCCAACAGTATACCTCCTACGAGCAGTACTTC,CSVVQQYTSYEQYF
TRBV29-1,TRBJ1-1,-,-,TGCAGCGTCGCCGGGACCCTAAACACTGAAGCTTTCTTT,CSVAGTLNTEAFF
TRBV7-9,TRBJ1-2,-,-,TGTGCCAGCAGCTTACCGGTTAACTATGGCTACACCTTC,CASSLPVNYGYTF
TRBV5-1,TRBJ1-1,TRBD1,-,TGCGCCAGCAGCCACGGACAGGGGCTGGGCACTGAAGCTTTCTTT,CASSHGQGLGTEAFF
TRBV5-1,TRBJ2-7,-,-,TGCGCCAGCAGCGCCTTTTCTAGGACCTACGAGCAGTACTTC,CASSAFSRTYEQYF
TRBV20-1,TRBJ2-5,-,-,TGCAGCCCGAGCCCGAACGGGGGGCCAGAGACCCAGTACTTC,CSPSPNGGPETQYF
TRBV15,TRBJ1-2,TRBD1,-,TGTGCCACCAGCAGAGACCGTGGACAGGGGAACTATGGCTACACCTTC,CATSRDRGQGNYGYTF
TRBV4-3,TRBJ1-2,-,-,TGCGCCAGCAGCATAGGGCAGGGCTATGGCTACACCTTC,CASSIGQGYGYTF
TRBV9,TRBJ2-2,-,once,TGTGCCAGCAGCGTCACAGCTGGGACCGGGGAGCTGTTTTTT,CASSVTAGTGELFF
TRBV20-1,TRBJ1-3,-,-,TGCAGTGCTAGAGATCCGAGGCAGGGCTCTGGAAACACCATATATTTT,CSARDPRQGSGNTIYF
TRBV20-1,TRBJ1-1,TRBD1,once,TGCAGTGCTAGTAAGGGACAGGGATTTGAAGCTTTCTTT,CSASKGQGFEAFF
TRBV5-6,TRBJ2-5,-,-,TGTGCCAGCAACCTTGGTCGCAGGGCGATAGAGACCCAGTACTTC,CASNLGRRAIETQYF
TRBV27,TRBJ1-2,-,-,TGTGCCAGCAGCCCAAATTTGGCAAGCTATGGCTACACCTTC,CASSPNLASYGYTF
TRBV7-3,TRBJ2-6,-,-,TGTGCCAGCAGCCCCGGACATCCCGGGGCCAACGTCCTGACTTTC,CASSPGHPGANVLTF
TRBV12-3/TRBV12-4,TRBJ2-5,TRBD2,-,TGTGCCAGCAGCCGCCAGACTAGCGGGGGGGAGTACTTC,CASSRQTSGGEYF
TRBV5-1,TRBJ2-3,-,-,TGCGCCAGCAGTTCCCCCGAGGGTACAGATACGCAGTATTTT,CASSSPEGTDTQYF
TRBV29-1,TRBJ2-7,TRBD1,-,TGCAGCGTTGTAAGGGACAGGTTGTCCTACGAGCAGTACTTC,CSVVRDRLSYEQYF
TRBV6-6,TRBJ2-5,-,-,TGTGCCAGCAGTAAGGGGATTGGTGGCGAAGAGACCCAGTACTTC,CASSKGIGGEETQYF
TRBV20-1,TRBJ1-2,TRBD1,-,TGCAGTGCTAGAGATTTGGCAGGGGGCGGCTATGGCTACACCTTC,CSARDLAGGGYGYTF
TRBV4-3,TRBJ2-3,TRBD2,-,TGCGCCAGCAGCCAAGGGCGGGGGGCTTACACAGATACGCAGTATTTT,CASSQGRGAYTDTQYF
TRBV15,TRBJ1-2,-,-,TGTGCCACCAGCAGAGATCGGGAGGGCAGGGGCTACACCTTC,CATSRDREGRGYTF
TRBV9,TRBJ1-3,-,-,TGTGCCAGCAGCCAGCAGGGAGAAAGCGGAAACACCATATATTTT,CASSQQGESGNTIYF
TRBV24-1,TRBJ1-2,-,-,TGTGCCACCAGTGATCCCTATGGCTACACCTTC,CATSDPYGYTF
TRBV28,TRBJ1-2,-,-,TGTGCCAGCAGTCCCCACGCCGCAGGGTTTGATGGCTACACCTTC,CASSPHAAGFDGYTF